The present T cell receptor beta chain was sequenced within a study of CD8+ T cells in alopecia areata. About the research overall: Patients received oral tofacitinib, 5 to 10 mg twice daily, for moderate-to-severe alopecia areata. Tofacitinib dosing lasted 6 to 18 months, which was then followed by 6 months off drug.

Germline values: CDR1 MNHEY, CDR2 SMNVEV (reference sequence). This CDR3 is 17 amino acids long. The V gene lost 0 bases and the J gene lost 3 bases, with 15 bases spanning the gap. Treatment: oral pan-JAK inhibitor, 5-10 mg twice daily. Sequencing templates came from extracted RNA that was reverse transcribed into cDNA. Method: immunoSEQ multiplex PCR; TCRdb's copy keeps in-frame clones and lacks some. Among some 150,000 clones listed, nearly 55% were seen once. Notes on this clone: Antigen specificity is unknown.

Findings and limits, study-wide: Researchers say the link of baseline CD8+ expansion to response remains uncertain, with one nonresponder. TCR sharing across patients was less clear than in mice, possibly HLA-related.

This clonotype originated in a human donor with alopecia areata. The specimen comprised CD8+ T cells sorted from blood, sampled at week 4, from a patient treated with tofacitinib. The rearrangement links TRBV27 to TRBJ1-5; D is perhaps TRBD1 (5 bases). CDR3 residues: CASSLSWGDSLNQPQHF. In DNA, the CDR3 is TGTGCCAGCAGTTTATCCTGGGGAGACAGCCTCAATCAGCCCCAGCATTTT.